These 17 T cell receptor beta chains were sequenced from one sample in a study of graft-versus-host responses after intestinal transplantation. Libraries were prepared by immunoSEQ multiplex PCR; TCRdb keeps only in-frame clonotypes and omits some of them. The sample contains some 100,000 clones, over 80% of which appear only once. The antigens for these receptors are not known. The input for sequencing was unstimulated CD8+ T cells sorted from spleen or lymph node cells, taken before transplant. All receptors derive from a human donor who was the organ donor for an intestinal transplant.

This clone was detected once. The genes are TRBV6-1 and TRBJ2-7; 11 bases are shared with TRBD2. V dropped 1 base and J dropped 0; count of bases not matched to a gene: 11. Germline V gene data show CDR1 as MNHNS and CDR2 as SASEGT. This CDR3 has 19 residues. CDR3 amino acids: CASSEGGLAGGMSSYEQYF. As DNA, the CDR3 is TGTGCCAGCAGTGAAGGAGGGCTAGCGGGAGGTATGAGCTCCTACGAGCAGTACTTC.

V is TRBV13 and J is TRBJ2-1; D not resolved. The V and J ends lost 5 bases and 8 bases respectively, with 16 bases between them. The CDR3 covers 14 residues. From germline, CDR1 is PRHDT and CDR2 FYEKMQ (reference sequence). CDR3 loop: CASSIGSHAHEQFF. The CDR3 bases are TGTGCCAGCAGCATCGGGTCCCACGCCCATGAGCAGTTCTTC.

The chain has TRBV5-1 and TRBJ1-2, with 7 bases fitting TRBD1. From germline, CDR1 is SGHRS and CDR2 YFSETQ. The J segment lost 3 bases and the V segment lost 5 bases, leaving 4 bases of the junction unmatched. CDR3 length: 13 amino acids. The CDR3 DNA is TGCGCCAGCAGGGAACAGGGGTACTATGGCTACACCTTC. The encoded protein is CASREQGYYGYTF.

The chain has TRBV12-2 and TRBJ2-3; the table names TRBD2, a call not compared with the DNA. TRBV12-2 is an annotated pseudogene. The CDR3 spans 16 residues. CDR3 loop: CASRSTSERTTDTQYF. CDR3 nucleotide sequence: TGTGCAAGTCGCTCGACTAGCGAAAGAACGACAGATACGCAGTATTTT.

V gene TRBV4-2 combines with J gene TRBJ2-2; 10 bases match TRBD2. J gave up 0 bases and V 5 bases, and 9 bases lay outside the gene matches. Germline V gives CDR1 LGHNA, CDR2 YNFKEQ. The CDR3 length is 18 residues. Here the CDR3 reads CASSSVAGGPANTGELFF. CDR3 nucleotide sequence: TGTGCCAGCAGCTCCGTAGCGGGGGGACCCGCGAACACCGGGGAGCTGTTTTTT.

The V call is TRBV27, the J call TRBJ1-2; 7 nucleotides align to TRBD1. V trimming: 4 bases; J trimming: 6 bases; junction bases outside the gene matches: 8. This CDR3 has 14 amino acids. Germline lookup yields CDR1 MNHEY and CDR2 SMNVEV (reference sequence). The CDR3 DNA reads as TGTGCCAGCAGTTGGGCAGGGGGACTTAATGGCTACACCTTC. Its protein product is CASSWAGGLNGYTF.

The CDR3 DNA reads as TGTGCCAGCAGCCACGTAACTGGGACTAGCGTCTACGAGCAGTACTTC. It yields the protein CASSHVTGTSVYEQYF. V gene TRBV4-2 combines with J gene TRBJ2-7, with 10 bases identical to TRBD2. Germline V gene sequence: CDR1 LGHNA, CDR2 YNFKEQ. Trimming cost V 3 bases and J 3 bases; bases outside gene matches: 8. The CDR3 has 16 residues.

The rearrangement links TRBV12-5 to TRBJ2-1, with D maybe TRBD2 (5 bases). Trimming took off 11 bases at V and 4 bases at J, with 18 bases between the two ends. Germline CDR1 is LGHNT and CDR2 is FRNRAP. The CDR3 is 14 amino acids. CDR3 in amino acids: CAGGRSRSYNEQFF. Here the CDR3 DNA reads TGTGCTGGAGGACGTTCTCGCTCGTACAATGAGCAGTTCTTC.

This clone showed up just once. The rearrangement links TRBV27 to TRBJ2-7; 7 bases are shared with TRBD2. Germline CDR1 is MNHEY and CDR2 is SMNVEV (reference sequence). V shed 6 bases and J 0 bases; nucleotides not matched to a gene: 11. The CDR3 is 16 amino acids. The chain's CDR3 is CASSGTGDYLSYEQYF. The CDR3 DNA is TGTGCCAGCAGCGGGACGGGGGACTACCTCTCCTACGAGCAGTACTTC.

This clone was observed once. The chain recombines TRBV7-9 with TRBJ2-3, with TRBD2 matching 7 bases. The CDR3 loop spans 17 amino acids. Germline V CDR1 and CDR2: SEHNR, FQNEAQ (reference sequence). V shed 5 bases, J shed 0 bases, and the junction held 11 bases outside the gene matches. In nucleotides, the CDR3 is TGTGCCAGCAGCCCCAGCGGGGCCCCTTTTAGCACAGATACGCAGTATTTT. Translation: CASSPSGAPFSTDTQYF.

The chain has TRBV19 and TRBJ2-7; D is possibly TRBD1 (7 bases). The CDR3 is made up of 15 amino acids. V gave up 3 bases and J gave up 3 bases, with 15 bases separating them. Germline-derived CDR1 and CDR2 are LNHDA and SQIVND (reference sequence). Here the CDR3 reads CASSIGGGGVYEQYF. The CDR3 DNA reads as TGTGCCAGTAGTATCGGTGGAGGGGGCGTCTACGAGCAGTACTTC.

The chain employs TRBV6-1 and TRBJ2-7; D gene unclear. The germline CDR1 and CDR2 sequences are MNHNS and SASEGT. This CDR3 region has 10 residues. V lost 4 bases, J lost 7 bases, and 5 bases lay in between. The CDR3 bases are TGTGCCAGCAGTGCGGTGGAGCAGTACTTC. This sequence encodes CASSAVEQYF.

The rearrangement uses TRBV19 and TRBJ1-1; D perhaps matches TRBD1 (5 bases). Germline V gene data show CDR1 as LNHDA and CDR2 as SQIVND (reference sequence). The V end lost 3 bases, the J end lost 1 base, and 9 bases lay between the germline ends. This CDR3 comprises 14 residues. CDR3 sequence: CASSITTANTEAFF. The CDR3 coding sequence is TGTGCCAGTAGTATTACGACAGCGAACACTGAAGCTTTCTTT. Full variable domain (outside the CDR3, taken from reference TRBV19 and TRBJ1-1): DGGITQSPKYLFRKEGQNVTLSCEQNLNHDAMYWYRQDPGQGLRLIYYSQIVNDFQKGDIAEGYSVSREKKESFPLTVTSAQKNPTAFYLCASSITTANTEAFFGQGTRLTVV.

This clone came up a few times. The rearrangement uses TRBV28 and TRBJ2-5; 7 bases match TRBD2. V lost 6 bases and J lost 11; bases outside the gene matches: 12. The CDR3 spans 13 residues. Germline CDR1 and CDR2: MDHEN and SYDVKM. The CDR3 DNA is TGTGCCAGCAGCCCCCTGGGGGGAGGGGAGCAGTACTTC. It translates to CASSPLGGGEQYF.

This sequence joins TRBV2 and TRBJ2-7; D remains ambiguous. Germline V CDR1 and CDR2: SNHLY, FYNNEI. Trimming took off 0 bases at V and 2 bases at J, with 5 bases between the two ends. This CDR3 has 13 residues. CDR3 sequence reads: CASSEALTYEQYF. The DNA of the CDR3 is TGTGCCAGCAGTGAAGCCCTTACCTACGAGCAGTACTTC.

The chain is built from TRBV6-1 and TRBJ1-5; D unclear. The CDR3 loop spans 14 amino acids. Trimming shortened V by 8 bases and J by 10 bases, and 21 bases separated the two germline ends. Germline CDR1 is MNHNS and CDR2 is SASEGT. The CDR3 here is CASVSSQDAGPQHF. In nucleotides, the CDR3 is TGTGCCAGCGTAAGTTCCCAGGATGCGGGACCCCAGCATTTT.

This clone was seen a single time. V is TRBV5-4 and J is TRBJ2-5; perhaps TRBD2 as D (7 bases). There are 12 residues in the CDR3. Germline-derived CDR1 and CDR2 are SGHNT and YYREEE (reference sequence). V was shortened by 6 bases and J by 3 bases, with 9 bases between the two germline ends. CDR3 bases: TGTGCCAGCAAGGGGGGGGAAGAGACCCAGTACTTC. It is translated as CASKGGEETQYF.